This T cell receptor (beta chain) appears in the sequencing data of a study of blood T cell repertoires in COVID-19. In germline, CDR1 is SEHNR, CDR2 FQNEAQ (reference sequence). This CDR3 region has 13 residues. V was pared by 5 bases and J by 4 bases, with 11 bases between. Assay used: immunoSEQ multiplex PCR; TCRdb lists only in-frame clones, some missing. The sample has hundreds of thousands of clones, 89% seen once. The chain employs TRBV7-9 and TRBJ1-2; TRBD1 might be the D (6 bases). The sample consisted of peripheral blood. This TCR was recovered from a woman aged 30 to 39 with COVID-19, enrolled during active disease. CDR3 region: CASSPTGFYGYTF. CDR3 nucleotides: TGTGCCAGCAGCCCAACAGGGTTCTATGGCTACACCTTC.